These 13 T cell receptor beta chains were sequenced from one sample in a study of blood T cell repertoires in COVID-19. Profiled with immunoSEQ multiplex PCR; TCRdb holds only in-frame clones, not every one. Among around 340,000 clones listed, about 86% were seen once. The sequenced material came from PBMCs or T cells enriched from blood (not recorded which). The source is a woman aged 40 to 50 with acute COVID-19.

The V call is TRBV6-2 or TRBV6-3, the J call TRBJ1-5, with D possibly being TRBD1 (5 bases). Germline V gene sequence: CDR1 MNHEY, CDR2 SVGEGT. The CDR3 consists of 17 residues. V lost 4 bases, J lost 3 bases, and 19 bases lay in between. The CDR3 protein is CASSLTAIVSYNQPQHF. The CDR3 DNA reads as TGTGCCAGCAGTTTGACAGCTATTGTTTCATACAATCAGCCCCAGCATTTT.

V gene TRBV6-5 combines with J gene TRBJ1-4; 10 nucleotides agree with TRBD1. This CDR3 spans 14 amino acids. CDR1 MNHEY and CDR2 SVGAGI come from the germline V gene. With V trimmed by 8 bases and J by 8 bases, 8 bases remained unmatched. The DNA of the CDR3 is TGTGCCAGCGGGGGACAGGGGATAAGGGAAAAACTGTTTTTT. Translating it yields CASGGQGIREKLFF.

The chain carries TRBV7-3 and TRBJ2-2, with TRBD2 matching 7 bases. Germline CDR1 is SGHTA and CDR2 is FQGTGA. The CDR3 sequence is 17 residues long. Trimming at V came to 5 bases and at J to 4 bases, leaving 13 bases not matched to a gene. The CDR3 region is CASSPNVGLVGTGELFF. CDR3 coding DNA: TGTGCCAGCAGCCCAAATGTAGGACTAGTAGGCACCGGGGAGCTGTTTTTT.

The chain recombines TRBV5-1 with TRBJ2-1; 10 bases map to TRBD2. The CDR3 is 18 amino acids. V was pared by 0 bases and J by 4 bases, with 10 bases of the junction left unmatched. Germline values: CDR1 SGHRS, CDR2 YFSETQ. The CDR3 region has the DNA TGCGCCAGCAGCTTGGTTCGGGGTGGGACTAGCGAGTACAATGAGCAGTTCTTC. Translating gives CASSLVRGGTSEYNEQFF.

The V gene is TRBV6-6, the J gene TRBJ1-1; 10 nucleotides line up with TRBD1. The J segment lost 4 bases and the V segment lost 6 bases, leaving 5 bases of the junction unmatched. CDR3 length: 14 amino acids. The germline CDR1 and CDR2 sequences are MNHNY and SVGAGI (reference sequence). CDR3 loop: CASSDRGLGTEAFF. The CDR3 nucleotides read TGTGCCAGCAGCGACAGGGGGCTGGGCACTGAAGCTTTCTTT.

The chain employs TRBV6-5 and TRBJ1-4; D call uncertain. V lost 6 bases, J lost 5 bases, and 7 bases lay in between. The CDR3 loop spans 12 amino acids. Germline-derived CDR1 and CDR2 are MNHEY and SVGAGI. CDR3 sequence (DNA): TGTGCCAGCAGCCCCGGGAATGAAAAACTGTTTTTT. Protein sequence: CASSPGNEKLFF.

The chain combines TRBV28 with TRBJ1-1; D not resolved. The CDR3 is 15 residues long. The germline V gene has CDR1 MDHEN and CDR2 SYDVKM. The germline V and J ends were trimmed by 2 bases and 1 base, with 11 bases remaining between them. In DNA form, the CDR3 reads TGTGCCAGCAGTTTAGAGGGCACCCCGAACACTGAAGCTTTCTTT. Translated: CASSLEGTPNTEAFF.

V and J are TRBV5-4 and TRBJ2-5; 13 nucleotides align to TRBD2. The germline V gene has CDR1 SGHNT and CDR2 YYREEE (reference sequence). The CDR3 has 18 amino acids. The V and J ends lost 4 bases and 2 bases, in that order; junction bases with no gene match: 11. CDR3 coding DNA: TGTGCCAGCAGCCTTAACGTCCCGGGACTAGCGGGACAAGAGACCCAGTACTTC. It codes for CASSLNVPGLAGQETQYF.

The chain combines TRBV6-2 or TRBV6-3 with TRBJ2-7; tentatively, D is TRBD1 (6 bases). Trimming took off 6 bases at V and 6 bases at J, with 21 bases between the two ends. Germline values: CDR1 MNHEY, CDR2 SVGEGT. The CDR3 loop spans 15 amino acids. The CDR3, as DNA: TGTGCCAGCAGCCGCAAACAGGGTTTGGGCTTCGAGCAGTACTTC. Amino acid sequence: CASSRKQGLGFEQYF.

The gene calls are TRBV7-3 and TRBJ2-2; 9 bases line up with TRBD1. Germline lookup yields CDR1 SGHTA and CDR2 FQGTGA. After removal of 4 bases from V and 5 bases from J, the junction contained 8 bases not matched to a gene. The CDR3 runs 16 residues. CDR3 in DNA: TGTGCCAGCAGCTCCGTCGGGACAGGGTCTACCGGGGAGCTGTTTTTT. Its protein is CASSSVGTGSTGELFF.

The rearrangement joins TRBV5-4 to TRBJ1-1; maybe TRBD1 (5 bases). Trimming took 4 bases from V and 7 from J, leaving 14 bases between them. CDR1 is SGHNT and CDR2 is YYREEE in the germline V gene (reference sequence). The CDR3 extends over 13 amino acids. The CDR3 DNA follows: TGTGCCAGCAGCCCAGACAGTGGATTTGAAGCTTTCTTT. Translation gives CASSPDSGFEAFF.

This chain links TRBV11-2 with TRBJ2-1; D may be TRBD2 (5 bases). CDR3 size: 17 residues. With 5 bases removed from V and 10 bases from J, the gap between germline ends came to 27 bases. Germline CDR1 SGHAT, CDR2 FQNNGV. Written as DNA, the CDR3 is TGTGCCAGCAGCCTTGCCGGTCAAAGGACTGCCACAGAAGAGCAGTTCTTC. It is translated as CASSLAGQRTATEEQFF.

The genes are TRBV3-1 (or the pseudogene TRBV3-2) and TRBJ2-5, with a possible D match to TRBD1 (5 bases). Germline V gives CDR1 LGHDT, CDR2 YNNKEL (reference sequence). CDR3 length: 16 amino acids. Trimming took 0 bases from V and 2 from J, leaving 13 bases between them. The CDR3 coding sequence is TGTGCCAGCAGCCAAGATCCCCCAGGGCAACAAGAGACCCAGTACTTC. It translates to CASSQDPPGQQETQYF.